This TCR beta chain originates from a study of Graves' ophthalmopathy and Graves' hyperthyroidism. For repertoire sequencing, the TCR beta CDR3 regions were amplified from RNA transcripts. HTBI primers served in a first-round RT-PCR, which a second-round multiplex PCR followed. TCRdb re-called the multiplex PCR reads with MiXCR, one entry per CDR3 protein. The sample has about 370,000 distinct CDR3 sequences, about a sixth seen once. The CDR3 length is 18 residues. The germline V gene has CDR1 MGHRA and CDR2 YSYEKL. Trimming cost V 7 bases and J 1 base, with 23 bases left between them. This clonotype was seen many times.

This receptor was taken from a young woman with Graves' ophthalmopathy. Sequencing used peripheral blood. The chain links TRBV4-1 to TRBJ2-4, with D hard to call. CDR3 sequence: CASTLEVPESEAKNIQYF. As DNA, the CDR3 is TGCGCCAGCACCCTCGAAGTTCCCGAATCCGAGGCCAAAAACATTCAGTACTTC.